The rows below give T cell receptor beta chains drawn from one sample of a study of early T cells in non-severe SARS-CoV-2 infection. One entry per CDR3 protein results from TCRdb running MiXCR on the 5' RACE reads. The table records some 70,000 distinct CDR3 sequences, 8% to 9.5% of them present only once. The sample consisted of whole blood. All receptors derive from an adult who was a healthcare worker with PCR-confirmed SARS-CoV-2 infection or an uninfected control (not recorded which). Both conserved end residues are part of each CDR3. The order of the fields is V gene, clone size, J gene, D gene, CDR3 DNA, CDR3 protein. The D gene is left open where the match is weak. Clone size is shown for a subset of rows, as once, few, many or a class of expanded clone.

v_call: TRBV5-6; clone_size: many; j_call: TRBJ1-5; d_call: -; cdr3_nt: TGTGCCAGCAGCTTGGAAGGCTATAGCAATCAGCCCCAGCATTTT; cdr3_aa: CASSLEGYSNQPQHF
v_call: TRBV4-1; clone_size: -; j_call: TRBJ2-4; d_call: TRBD2; cdr3_nt: TGCGCCAGCAGCCAAACCGGGACTAGCGGGAGATCTCAGTACTTC; cdr3_aa: CASSQTGTSGRSQYF
v_call: TRBV29-1; clone_size: few; j_call: TRBJ2-5; d_call: -; cdr3_nt: TGCAGCGTTGTTAAAGGCGTAGACGGTCCGTGGGAGACCCAGTACTTC; cdr3_aa: CSVVKGVDGPWETQYF
v_call: TRBV29-1; clone_size: many; j_call: TRBJ1-2; d_call: -; cdr3_nt: TGCAGCGTTGCTGGCGGGGGATGGGACTATGGCTACACCTTC; cdr3_aa: CSVAGGGWDYGYTF
v_call: TRBV20-1; clone_size: -; j_call: TRBJ2-7; d_call: -; cdr3_nt: TGCAGTACCTCGAAGGGGAATAAAGAGCAGTACTTC; cdr3_aa: CSTSKGNKEQYF
v_call: TRBV5-6; clone_size: few; j_call: TRBJ2-5; d_call: -; cdr3_nt: TGTGCCAGCAGCTTGTTGGAGGGGCCACAAGAGACCCAGTACTTC; cdr3_aa: CASSLLEGPQETQYF
v_call: TRBV12-2; clone_size: -; j_call: TRBJ2-5; d_call: -; cdr3_nt: TGTGCAAGTCGCTTAGCGCTCGGGTGTCAAGAGACCCAGTACTTC; cdr3_aa: CASRLALGCQETQYF
v_call: TRBV27; clone_size: many; j_call: TRBJ1-1; d_call: TRBD1; cdr3_nt: TGTGCCAGCAGCTCAAACCGGGTTCGACAGGGAGGAACTGAAGCTTTCTTT; cdr3_aa: CASSSNRVRQGGTEAFF
v_call: TRBV15; clone_size: -; j_call: TRBJ1-1; d_call: TRBD1; cdr3_nt: TGTGCCACCAGCAGGGACAGGGGGCCGACCACTGAAGCTTTCTTT; cdr3_aa: CATSRDRGPTTEAFF
v_call: TRBV5-1; clone_size: many; j_call: TRBJ1-1; d_call: -; cdr3_nt: TGCGCCAGCAGCCTTGACAGCCCTGCGGTGAACACTGAAGCTTTCTTT; cdr3_aa: CASSLDSPAVNTEAFF
v_call: TRBV6-2/TRBV6-3; clone_size: -; j_call: TRBJ2-5; d_call: -; cdr3_nt: TGTGCCAGCATGACCAGGGGGGGCGTCCAGTACTTC; cdr3_aa: CASMTRGGVQYF
v_call: TRBV7-8; clone_size: many; j_call: TRBJ1-4; d_call: TRBD1; cdr3_nt: TGTGCCAGCAGCTTAGATGCAGGGGGCTTTTCCGGAAAACTGTTTTTT; cdr3_aa: CASSLDAGGFSGKLFF
v_call: TRBV7-6; clone_size: many; j_call: TRBJ2-1; d_call: -; cdr3_nt: TGTGCCAGCAGCTCTATCCCGGGGATGATAGTTGAGCAGTTCTTC; cdr3_aa: CASSSIPGMIVEQFF
v_call: TRBV18; clone_size: -; j_call: TRBJ1-5; d_call: -; cdr3_nt: TGTGCCAGCTCATCGTCTTATAGCAATCAGCCCCAGCATTTT; cdr3_aa: CASSSSYSNQPQHF
v_call: TRBV7-2; clone_size: -; j_call: TRBJ2-5; d_call: -; cdr3_nt: TGTGCCAGCAGCCCCCGGACCAGAGAGACCCAGTACTTC; cdr3_aa: CASSPRTRETQYF
v_call: TRBV2; clone_size: few; j_call: TRBJ1-2; d_call: TRBD1; cdr3_nt: TGTGCCAGCAGAAGTGTGGCCGGACAGGGGGACTATGGCTACACCTTC; cdr3_aa: CASRSVAGQGDYGYTF
v_call: TRBV11-3; clone_size: -; j_call: TRBJ2-1; d_call: -; cdr3_nt: TGTGCCAGCAGCTTAGAGTCGGGAATAAGGGATGAGCAGTTCTTC; cdr3_aa: CASSLESGIRDEQFF
v_call: TRBV29-1; clone_size: -; j_call: TRBJ2-7; d_call: -; cdr3_nt: TGCAGCGTTGGGGACAACTCCTACGAGCAGTACTTC; cdr3_aa: CSVGDNSYEQYF
v_call: TRBV11-2; clone_size: -; j_call: TRBJ2-3; d_call: -; cdr3_nt: TGTGCCAGCAGCCCACGGGACGTTGATACGCAGTATTTT; cdr3_aa: CASSPRDVDTQYF
v_call: TRBV19; clone_size: -; j_call: TRBJ2-2; d_call: -; cdr3_nt: TGTGCCAGTAGTATACGAGGGGGGCTGTTTTTT; cdr3_aa: CASSIRGGLFF
v_call: TRBV6-4; clone_size: -; j_call: TRBJ2-2; d_call: -; cdr3_nt: TGTGCCAGCAGTTCCTATAACGGGGAGCTGTTTTTT; cdr3_aa: CASSSYNGELFF
v_call: TRBV2; clone_size: -; j_call: TRBJ2-1; d_call: -; cdr3_nt: TGTGCCAGCGCGGGCTGGACCCAGGACAATGAGCAGTTCTTC; cdr3_aa: CASAGWTQDNEQFF
v_call: TRBV7-3; clone_size: few; j_call: TRBJ2-5; d_call: -; cdr3_nt: TGTGCCAGCAGCCAACACCCTCAGGGGACCCAGTACTTC; cdr3_aa: CASSQHPQGTQYF
v_call: TRBV20-1; clone_size: many; j_call: TRBJ2-4; d_call: -; cdr3_nt: TGCAGTGCTAGGGCCCGGGGGGGACAGGGAGCCAAAAACATTCAGTACTTC; cdr3_aa: CSARARGGQGAKNIQYF
v_call: TRBV7-9; clone_size: -; j_call: TRBJ2-3; d_call: -; cdr3_nt: TGTGCCAGCAGCGCCCCTGGCGGGGCTAGCACAGATACGCAGTATTTT; cdr3_aa: CASSAPGGASTDTQYF
v_call: TRBV20-1; clone_size: -; j_call: TRBJ1-4; d_call: TRBD1; cdr3_nt: TGCAGTGCTAGAGATCCAGGGGGGGGAAAACTGTTTTTT; cdr3_aa: CSARDPGGGKLFF
v_call: TRBV4-3; clone_size: -; j_call: TRBJ1-1; d_call: -; cdr3_nt: TGCGCCAGCAGCCGAGGTAACGGACGGGACACTGAAGCTTTCTTT; cdr3_aa: CASSRGNGRDTEAFF
v_call: TRBV7-6; clone_size: many; j_call: TRBJ2-7; d_call: TRBD2; cdr3_nt: TGTGCCAGCAGCTCCACCCGAGCAGCGGGAGAATCACGTCACTACGAGCAGTACTTC; cdr3_aa: CASSSTRAAGESRHYEQYF
v_call: TRBV12-5; clone_size: -; j_call: TRBJ2-3; d_call: TRBD2; cdr3_nt: TGTGCTAGTGGTATAGCGGGTAGCACAGATACGCAGTATTTT; cdr3_aa: CASGIAGSTDTQYF
v_call: TRBV3-1; clone_size: many; j_call: TRBJ2-7; d_call: TRBD1; cdr3_nt: TGTGCCAGCAGCCTAACGACAGGGCCGTCCTACGAGCAGTACTTC; cdr3_aa: CASSLTTGPSYEQYF
v_call: TRBV29-1; clone_size: -; j_call: TRBJ1-1; d_call: -; cdr3_nt: TGCAGCGTTGGAATGAACACTGAAGCTTTCTTT; cdr3_aa: CSVGMNTEAFF
v_call: TRBV19; clone_size: few; j_call: TRBJ2-5; d_call: TRBD2; cdr3_nt: TGTGCCAGTAGTGCCCGGGGACTAGCCCGAGGGGAGACCCAGTACTTC; cdr3_aa: CASSARGLARGETQYF
v_call: TRBV18; clone_size: -; j_call: TRBJ1-2; d_call: -; cdr3_nt: TGTGCCAGCTCCGCAATCCAACAGGAGATCTATGGCTACACCTTC; cdr3_aa: CASSAIQQEIYGYTF
v_call: TRBV18; clone_size: many; j_call: TRBJ1-2; d_call: TRBD1; cdr3_nt: TGTGCCAGCTCCCAGGGGGACCTCCAGGGGTATGGCTACACCTTC; cdr3_aa: CASSQGDLQGYGYTF
v_call: TRBV20-1; clone_size: many; j_call: TRBJ2-7; d_call: -; cdr3_nt: TGCAGTGCTAGAGATGGAACGGCCGACCACGAGCAGTACTTC; cdr3_aa: CSARDGTADHEQYF
v_call: TRBV28; clone_size: -; j_call: TRBJ1-2; d_call: TRBD1; cdr3_nt: TGTGCCAGCATCAAAAGGACAGGCGACTATGGCTACACCTTC; cdr3_aa: CASIKRTGDYGYTF
v_call: TRBV24-1; clone_size: few; j_call: TRBJ1-2; d_call: TRBD1; cdr3_nt: TGTGCCGCCACCTCGACAGGGGGAATCTATGGCTACACCTTC; cdr3_aa: CAATSTGGIYGYTF
v_call: TRBV9; clone_size: many; j_call: TRBJ2-5; d_call: -; cdr3_nt: TGTGCCAGCAGCCAAGATCCCGGACCCGGGATGGAGACCCAGTACTTC; cdr3_aa: CASSQDPGPGMETQYF
v_call: TRBV5-8; clone_size: -; j_call: TRBJ2-7; d_call: -; cdr3_nt: TGTGCCAGCAGCTTGGGACTTAACTCCTACGAGCAGTACTTC; cdr3_aa: CASSLGLNSYEQYF
v_call: TRBV29-1; clone_size: few; j_call: TRBJ2-5; d_call: -; cdr3_nt: TGCAGCGTTGGCGACGGGTTCCAAGAGACCCAGTACTTC; cdr3_aa: CSVGDGFQETQYF
v_call: TRBV15; clone_size: many; j_call: TRBJ2-4; d_call: -; cdr3_nt: TGTGCCACCAGCAGAGATTTTCTTGTAGCCAAAAACATTCAGTACTTC; cdr3_aa: CATSRDFLVAKNIQYF
v_call: TRBV7-3; clone_size: few; j_call: TRBJ2-3; d_call: TRBD2; cdr3_nt: TGTGCCAGCACGGGGACTAGCGGAGATACGCAGTATTTT; cdr3_aa: CASTGTSGDTQYF
v_call: TRBV5-1; clone_size: -; j_call: TRBJ1-6; d_call: -; cdr3_nt: TGCGCCAGCAGCTTGCAAGGGAGGCATTCACCCCTCCACTTT; cdr3_aa: CASSLQGRHSPLHF
v_call: TRBV5-1; clone_size: few; j_call: TRBJ2-1; d_call: TRBD1; cdr3_nt: TGCGCCAGCAGCGGGGACAGACCATACAATGAGCAGTTCTTC; cdr3_aa: CASSGDRPYNEQFF
v_call: TRBV27; clone_size: -; j_call: TRBJ2-5; d_call: TRBD2; cdr3_nt: TGTGCCAGCAGTCCGACTAGCACGGAGACCCAGTACTTC; cdr3_aa: CASSPTSTETQYF
v_call: TRBV7-2; clone_size: many; j_call: TRBJ2-5; d_call: -; cdr3_nt: TGTGCCAGCAGCTTCACCGAGACCCAGTACTTC; cdr3_aa: CASSFTETQYF
v_call: TRBV28; clone_size: -; j_call: TRBJ2-3; d_call: TRBD1; cdr3_nt: TGTGCCAGCAGCCAACTGTTGACAGGGTCGGAAGATACGCAGTATTTT; cdr3_aa: CASSQLLTGSEDTQYF
v_call: TRBV3-1; clone_size: few; j_call: TRBJ1-1; d_call: -; cdr3_nt: TGTGCCAGCACACGGACGGGGGGGAACACTGAAGCTTTCTTT; cdr3_aa: CASTRTGGNTEAFF
v_call: TRBV20-1; clone_size: few; j_call: TRBJ2-3; d_call: -; cdr3_nt: TGCAGTGCTAGATTCCTCCTAGCGAGAAGCACAGATACGCAGTATTTT; cdr3_aa: CSARFLLARSTDTQYF
v_call: TRBV11-2; clone_size: -; j_call: TRBJ2-7; d_call: -; cdr3_nt: TGTGCCTGCAGCCCCATACGCCGGCAGGGTAACTACGAGCAGTACTTC; cdr3_aa: CACSPIRRQGNYEQYF